This T cell receptor beta chain was observed in a study of blood T cells in healthy people across ages. Study conclusions and caveats: Getting older went along with TCR beta diversity per million T cells dropping roughly linearly. Long-lived and aged donors differed, with more naive CD4+ cells and higher diversity in the long-lived. Donor CMV infection status was unknown, possibly confounding age-related changes in expanded clonotypes.

This clonotype was observed at least ten times. Its antigen is still unknown. The V and J ends lost 7 bases and 6 bases respectively, with 10 bases between them. Germline CDR1 MNHEY, CDR2 SVGAGI. This CDR3 region has 11 residues. A second about 7 to 12 cycle PCR used barcoded and J-beta primers. MiXCR was run by TCRdb on the 5' RACE reads, yielding one entry per CDR3 protein. The table lists about 1.7 million distinct CDR3 sequences, over 25% of them singletons, with more than 6% in the top ten. Source material: blood. The genes are TRBV6-5 and TRBJ2-7; possibly TRBD2 for D (5 bases). The TCR originated in a woman in her twenties or thirties in good health. CDR3 coding DNA: TGTGCCAGCACCCACGGAGGCGAGCAGTACTTC. This translates into CASTHGGEQYF.